This TCR beta chain was sequenced during a study of blood T cell repertoires in COVID-19. Clones were read by immunoSEQ multiplex PCR, and TCRdb kept only the in-frame ones, dropping some. The data show some 370,000 clones, roughly 90% seen once. Germline V gives CDR1 LNHDA, CDR2 SQIVND (reference sequence). This CDR3 is 14 amino acids long. V was shortened by 3 bases and J by 3 bases, with 11 bases between the two germline ends. Sequencing was carried out using peripheral blood. The source of this sequence is a young man with active or convalescent COVID-19. The J gene is TRBJ1-1, the V gene TRBV19, with D maybe TRBD1 (6 bases). CDR3 DNA sequence: TGTGCCAGTAGTATCCTGGGGGCCTACACTGAAGCTTTCTTT. The encoded protein is CASSILGAYTEAFF.